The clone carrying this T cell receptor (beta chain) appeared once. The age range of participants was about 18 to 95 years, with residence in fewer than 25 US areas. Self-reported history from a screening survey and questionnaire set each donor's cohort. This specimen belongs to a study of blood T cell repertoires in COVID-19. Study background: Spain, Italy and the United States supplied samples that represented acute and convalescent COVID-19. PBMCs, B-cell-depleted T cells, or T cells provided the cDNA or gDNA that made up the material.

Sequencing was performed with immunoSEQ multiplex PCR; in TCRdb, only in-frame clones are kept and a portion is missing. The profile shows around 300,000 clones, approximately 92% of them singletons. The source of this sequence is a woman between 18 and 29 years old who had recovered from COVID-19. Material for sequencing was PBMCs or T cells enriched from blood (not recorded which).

The chain's CDR3 is CASSLAGPYNEQFF. The CDR3 DNA reads as TGTGCCAGCAGCTTAGCGGGACCTTACAATGAGCAGTTCTTC. The chain is built from TRBV7-3 and TRBJ2-1, with a possible D match to TRBD2 (6 bases). The CDR3 spans 14 residues. Germline CDR1 reads SGHTA; CDR2 reads FQGTGA. Trimming took off 2 bases at V and 4 bases at J, with 9 bases between the two ends.